This T cell receptor (beta chain) came from a study of HIV-infected patients and healthy controls. Study-wide results and caveats: Comparisons were complicated because patients and controls had unequal numbers of distinct sequences. HLA types of the donors remained undetermined. HIV-infected patients and controls differed significantly in mean usage of eight alpha and eight beta V genes.

Germline trimming cut 8 bases from V and 3 bases from J; bases unmatched to any gene: 8. The CDR3 covers 14 residues. The germline CDR1 and CDR2 sequences are ENHRY and SYGVKD. No cell fractionation was done, so the repertoire covers all unsorted peripheral blood T cells. In its sample, this clonotype was seen a few times. Its specificity is unknown. cDNA was made from 500 ng RNA using alpha and beta constant primers. Alpha and beta chain libraries were made separately by chain-specific third strand synthesis with multiplexing indices. After a brief PCR adding P5, P7 and a second index, about 22 amplification cycles followed. MiXCR, applied by TCRdb to the 5' RACE reads, yields one record per CDR3 protein. Of 10,000 or so distinct CDR3 sequences listed, 5.8% are singletons.

The source of this sequence is an adult in good health. The chain uses TRBV10-3 and TRBJ2-7; TRBD2 aligns across 9 bases. The specimen sequenced was blood. In DNA form, the CDR3 reads TGTGCCATCGGCCCAGCGGGGGGCCGCTACGAGCAGTACTTC. It encodes CAIGPAGGRYEQYF.